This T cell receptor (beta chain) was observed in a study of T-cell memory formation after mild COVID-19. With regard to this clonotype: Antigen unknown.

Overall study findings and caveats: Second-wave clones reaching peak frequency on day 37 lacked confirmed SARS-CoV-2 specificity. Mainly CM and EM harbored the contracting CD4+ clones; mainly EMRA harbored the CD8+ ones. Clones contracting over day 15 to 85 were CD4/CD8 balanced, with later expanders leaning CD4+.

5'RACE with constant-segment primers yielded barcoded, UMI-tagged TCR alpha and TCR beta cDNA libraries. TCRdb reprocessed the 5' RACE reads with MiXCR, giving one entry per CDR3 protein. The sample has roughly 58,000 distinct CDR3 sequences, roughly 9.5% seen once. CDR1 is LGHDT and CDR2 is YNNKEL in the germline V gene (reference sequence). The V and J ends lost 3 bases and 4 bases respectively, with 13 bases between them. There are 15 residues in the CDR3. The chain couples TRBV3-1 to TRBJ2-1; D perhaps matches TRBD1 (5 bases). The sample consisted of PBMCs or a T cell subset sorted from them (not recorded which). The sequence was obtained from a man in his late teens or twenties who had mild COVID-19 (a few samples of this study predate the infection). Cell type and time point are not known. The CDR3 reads CASSQVPDTYNEQFF. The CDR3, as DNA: TGTGCCAGCAGCCAGGTCCCGGACACATACAATGAGCAGTTCTTC.